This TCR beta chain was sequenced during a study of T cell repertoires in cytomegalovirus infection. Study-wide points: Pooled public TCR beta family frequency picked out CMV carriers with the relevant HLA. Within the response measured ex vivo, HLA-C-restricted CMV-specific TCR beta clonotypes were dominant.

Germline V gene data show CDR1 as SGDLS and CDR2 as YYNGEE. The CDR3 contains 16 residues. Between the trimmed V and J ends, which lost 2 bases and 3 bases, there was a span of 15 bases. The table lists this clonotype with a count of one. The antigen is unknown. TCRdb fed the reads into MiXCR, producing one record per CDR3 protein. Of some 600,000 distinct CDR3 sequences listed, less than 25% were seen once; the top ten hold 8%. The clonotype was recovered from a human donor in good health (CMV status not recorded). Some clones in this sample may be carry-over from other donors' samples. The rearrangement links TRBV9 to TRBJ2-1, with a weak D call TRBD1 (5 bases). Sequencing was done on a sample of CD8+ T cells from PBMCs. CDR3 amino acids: CASSVGDSWYYNEQFF. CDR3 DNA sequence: TGTGCCAGCAGCGTCGGTGACAGTTGGTACTACAATGAGCAGTTCTTC.